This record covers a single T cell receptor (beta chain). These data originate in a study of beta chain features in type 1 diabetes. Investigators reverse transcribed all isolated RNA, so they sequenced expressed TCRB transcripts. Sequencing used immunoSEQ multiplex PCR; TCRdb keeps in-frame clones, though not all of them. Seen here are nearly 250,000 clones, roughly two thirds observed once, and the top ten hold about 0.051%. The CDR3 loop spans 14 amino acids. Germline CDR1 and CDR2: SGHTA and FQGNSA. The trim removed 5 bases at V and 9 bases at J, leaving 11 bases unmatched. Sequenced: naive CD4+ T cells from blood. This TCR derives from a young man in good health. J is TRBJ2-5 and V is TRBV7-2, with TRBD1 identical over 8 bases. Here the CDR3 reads CASSPGAGGSAQYF. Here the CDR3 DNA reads TGTGCCAGCAGCCCTGGGGCAGGGGGCTCGGCCCAGTACTTC.